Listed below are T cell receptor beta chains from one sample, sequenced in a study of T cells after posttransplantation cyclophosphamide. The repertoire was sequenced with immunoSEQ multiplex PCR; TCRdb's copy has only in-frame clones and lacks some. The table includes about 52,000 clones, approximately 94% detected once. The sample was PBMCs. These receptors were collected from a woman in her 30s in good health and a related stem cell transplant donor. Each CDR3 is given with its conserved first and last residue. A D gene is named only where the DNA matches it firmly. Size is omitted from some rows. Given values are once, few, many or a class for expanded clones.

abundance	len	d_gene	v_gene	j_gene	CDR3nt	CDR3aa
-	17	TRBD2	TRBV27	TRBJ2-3	TGTGCCAGCAGTGCCGGGGTAGCGGGGGGGCTGGCAGATACGCAGTATTTT	CASSAGVAGGLADTQYF
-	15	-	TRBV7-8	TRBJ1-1	TGTGCCAGCAGCGAGCCGCCGTACCAGAACACTGAAGCTTTCTTT	CASSEPPYQNTEAFF
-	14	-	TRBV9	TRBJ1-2	TGTGCCAGCAGCAGGGGGTTAGGGCTCAGCGGCTACACCTTC	CASSRGLGLSGYTF
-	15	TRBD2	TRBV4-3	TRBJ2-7	TGCGCCAGCAGCCCCGGACTAGCGGGGGCCTACGAGCAGTACTTC	CASSPGLAGAYEQYF
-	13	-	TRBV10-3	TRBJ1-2	TGTGCCATCAGTCAGGGGACTAACTATGGCTACACCTTC	CAISQGTNYGYTF
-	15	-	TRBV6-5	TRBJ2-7	TGTGCCAGCAGTTACTCGGCAGGGAACTCCTACGAGCAGTACTTC	CASSYSAGNSYEQYF
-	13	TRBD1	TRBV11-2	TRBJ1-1	TGTGCCAGCAGCCCAGGGGGGAACACTGAAGCTTTCTTT	CASSPGGNTEAFF
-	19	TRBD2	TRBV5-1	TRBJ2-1	TGCGCCAGCAGCCGAGGACTAGCGGGGGGACCTAGCTCCTACAATGAGCAGTTCTTC	CASSRGLAGGPSSYNEQFF
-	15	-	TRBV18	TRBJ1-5	TGTGCCAGCTCCGTAGCGTCGGGGGGTAATCAGCCCCAGCATTTT	CASSVASGGNQPQHF
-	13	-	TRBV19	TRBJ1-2	TGTGCCAGTAGTATGAAACTCCCTTATGGCTACACCTTC	CASSMKLPYGYTF
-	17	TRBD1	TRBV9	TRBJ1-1	TGTGCCAGCAGCGTTACCGGGACAGCCTATCTGAACACTGAAGCTTTCTTT	CASSVTGTAYLNTEAFF
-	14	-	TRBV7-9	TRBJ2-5	TGTGCCAGCAGCGTAGCAATTATCCAAGAGACCCAGTACTTC	CASSVAIIQETQYF
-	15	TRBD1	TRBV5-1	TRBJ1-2	TGCGCCAGCAGCTTGGAGGGACAGGAATCGTCCGGCTACACCTTC	CASSLEGQESSGYTF
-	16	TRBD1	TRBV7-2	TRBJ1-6	TGTGCCAGCAGCCCCCTGAGGGCAGGGGGGAATTCACCCCTCCACTTT	CASSPLRAGGNSPLHF
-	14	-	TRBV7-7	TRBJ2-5	TGTGCCAGCAGCTCCACAGTGAATCAAGAGACCCAGTACTTC	CASSSTVNQETQYF
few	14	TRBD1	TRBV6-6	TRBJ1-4	TGTGCCAGCAGCTACAGACAGGGTAATGAAAAACTGTTTTTT	CASSYRQGNEKLFF
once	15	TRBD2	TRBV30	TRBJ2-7	TGTGCCTGGACCAAGGGGAGGGGTAGTACCTACGAGCAGTACTTC	CAWTKGRGSTYEQYF
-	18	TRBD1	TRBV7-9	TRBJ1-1	TGTGCCAGCAGCCAAAGGACAGGGGGCAGAAAGGGTTTCCCTGAAGCTTTCTTT	CASSQRTGGRKGFPEAFF
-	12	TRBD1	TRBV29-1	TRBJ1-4	TGCAGCGGGGGGACAGGGAATGAAAAACTGTTTTTT	CSGGTGNEKLFF
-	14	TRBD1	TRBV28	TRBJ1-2	TGTGCCAGCACCAACCGAAAAACAGGGGAAGGCTACACCTTC	CASTNRKTGEGYTF
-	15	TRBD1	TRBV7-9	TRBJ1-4	TGTGCCAGCAGCTGGACCGGGACAGGGAGTGAAAAACTGTTTTTT	CASSWTGTGSEKLFF
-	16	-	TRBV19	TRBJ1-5	TGTGCCAGTAGTATAGCCGGCGGATTGGGGGGTCAGCCCCAGCATTTT	CASSIAGGLGGQPQHF
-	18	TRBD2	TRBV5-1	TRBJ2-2	TGCGCCAGCAGCTTGACACCCACTAGCGGGGTTAACACCGGGGAGCTGTTTTTT	CASSLTPTSGVNTGELFF
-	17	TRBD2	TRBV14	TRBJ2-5	TGTGCCAGCAGCCAAGAACCGGGAGGTAGCATCCAAGAGACCCAGTACTTC	CASSQEPGGSIQETQYF
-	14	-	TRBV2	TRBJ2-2	TGTGCCAGCAGGGCAGCGACAGACACCGGGGAGCTGTTTTTT	CASRAATDTGELFF
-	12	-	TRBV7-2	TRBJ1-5	TGTGCCAGCAGCTGGAGAGATCAGCCCCAGCATTTT	CASSWRDQPQHF
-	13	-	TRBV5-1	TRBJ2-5	TGCGCCAGCAGCTACCAAGGGGGAGAGACCCAGTACTTC	CASSYQGGETQYF
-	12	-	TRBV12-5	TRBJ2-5	TGTGCTAGTGGTTTGTCAGGAGAGACCCAGTACTTC	CASGLSGETQYF
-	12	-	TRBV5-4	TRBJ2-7	TGTGCCAGCAGCTTTAGTTTAAACGAGCAGTACTTC	CASSFSLNEQYF